Listed below are T cell receptor beta chains from one sample, sequenced in a study of Tregs in tolerant kidney transplant recipients. The method was immunoSEQ multiplex PCR; TCRdb's version includes in-frame clones alone and lacks a portion of them. This table holds 70,000 to 95,000 clones, 91% found once. The material sequenced was Tregs from blood, taken before the transplant. The receptors originated from a human donor who received a combined kidney and bone marrow transplant. Both conserved end residues are trimmed from each CDR3.

j_call: TRBJ2-7; v_call: TRBV7-8; cdr3_aa: ASSLGWTGEGYEQY
j_call: TRBJ2-5; v_call: TRBV10-2; cdr3_aa: ASSRTSGGVETQY
j_call: TRBJ2-7; v_call: TRBV11-2; cdr3_aa: ASSPRTGEQY
j_call: TRBJ1-4; v_call: TRBV28; cdr3_aa: ASGRGTGLEKLF
j_call: TRBJ2-7; v_call: TRBV18; cdr3_aa: ASSPGDATFSYEQY
j_call: TRBJ1-5; v_call: TRBV5-1; cdr3_aa: ASSLDGQMNQPQH
j_call: TRBJ1-1; v_call: TRBV7-2; cdr3_aa: ASSLDAGNTEAF
j_call: TRBJ2-7; v_call: TRBV10-3; cdr3_aa: AISKGAGETSWPY
j_call: NA; v_call: TRBV6-5; cdr3_aa: ASSSGQGAPYEQY
j_call: TRBJ2-1; v_call: TRBV7-2; cdr3_aa: ASSLGVGIINEQF
j_call: TRBJ2-7; v_call: TRBV4-2; cdr3_aa: ASSQGLAGGPQYEQY
j_call: TRBJ2-7; v_call: TRBV27; cdr3_aa: ASSLLGTGYPYEQY
j_call: TRBJ2-7; v_call: TRBV7-2; cdr3_aa: ASSLVGLGGSSYEQY
j_call: TRBJ2-1; v_call: TRBV5-1; cdr3_aa: ASSSGAGGYNEQF
j_call: TRBJ2-7; v_call: TRBV5-3; cdr3_aa: ARSPYEGASLEQY
j_call: TRBJ2-7; v_call: TRBV2; cdr3_aa: ASSPNRTSCEQY
j_call: TRBJ2-5; v_call: TRBV6-6; cdr3_aa: ASLAQETQY
j_call: TRBJ1-5; v_call: TRBV6-5; cdr3_aa: ASRLGTTSNQPQH
j_call: TRBJ1-5; v_call: TRBV28; cdr3_aa: ASSSTGIINQPQH
j_call: TRBJ2-4; v_call: TRBV14; cdr3_aa: ASSPWGREGAKNIQY
j_call: TRBJ2-6; v_call: TRBV7-9; cdr3_aa: ASSLGGPGANVLT
j_call: TRBJ1-1; v_call: TRBV19; cdr3_aa: ASSGLDSLNTEAF
j_call: TRBJ2-7; v_call: TRBV5-1; cdr3_aa: ASSATGGSYEQY
j_call: TRBJ2-7; v_call: TRBV28; cdr3_aa: ASSLRTGGSYEQY
j_call: TRBJ1-2; v_call: TRBV2; cdr3_aa: ASSEAGRRGGYT
j_call: TRBJ2-6; v_call: TRBV27; cdr3_aa: ASSPADRASGANVLT
j_call: TRBJ1-4; v_call: TRBV2; cdr3_aa: ASSDRGLTNEKLF
j_call: TRBJ2-2; v_call: TRBV30; cdr3_aa: AWGGGLRTGELF
j_call: TRBJ2-3; v_call: TRBV19; cdr3_aa: ASSNRQGATDTQY
j_call: TRBJ2-3; v_call: TRBV5-1; cdr3_aa: ASSLSSRGGSRDTQY
j_call: TRBJ1-4; v_call: TRBV4-3; cdr3_aa: ASSQDGGRAEKLF
j_call: TRBJ2-5; v_call: TRBV7-7; cdr3_aa: ASSYTDQGTQY
j_call: TRBJ1-2; v_call: TRBV7-9; cdr3_aa: ASSLKGEANYGYT
j_call: TRBJ1-5; v_call: TRBV7-8; cdr3_aa: ASSLADEALGNQPQH
j_call: TRBJ2-1; v_call: TRBV5-1; cdr3_aa: ASSSDFYNEQF
j_call: TRBJ2-5; v_call: TRBV19; cdr3_aa: ASGERRETQY
j_call: TRBJ2-3; v_call: TRBV27; cdr3_aa: ASRFLAGVTDTQY
j_call: TRBJ1-1; v_call: TRBV6-1; cdr3_aa: ASSEGSRTYTEAF
j_call: TRBJ1-3; v_call: TRBV19; cdr3_aa: ASSISGAANTIY
j_call: TRBJ2-7; v_call: TRBV9; cdr3_aa: ASSVAPNYEQY
j_call: TRBJ1-4; v_call: TRBV7-2; cdr3_aa: ASSLVSAPNEKLF
j_call: TRBJ2-6; v_call: TRBV28; cdr3_aa: ASSPLSSGSRGGANVLT